This TCR beta chain was retrieved from a study of a mutant IDH1 vaccine in newly diagnosed glioma. Points from the study as a whole: Alterations occurring in top peripheral T cell clonotypes seemed unrelated to pseudoprogression.

Points on this clone: Its antigen remains unidentified.

Trimming took off 3 bases at V and 6 bases at J, with 14 bases between the two ends. This CDR3 spans 15 amino acids. Germline CDR1 KGHSH, CDR2 LQKENI. Time point specified: week 47, end of study. Mutant IDH1 20-mer peptide, at 300 ug, made up each vaccine dose, with topical imiquimod. The donor cohort comprised cases of new WHO grade 3 or 4 IDH1-mutant, ATRX-lost astrocytoma. Sequencing was performed with immunoSEQ multiplex PCR; in TCRdb, only in-frame clones are kept and a portion is missing. The sample holds 30,000 to 40,000 clones, 75% to 95% seen once. The material sequenced was PBMCs, taken from a glioma patient whose treatment included an IDH1 peptide vaccine. The sequence derives from a middle-aged woman with glioma. The V gene is TRBV18, the J gene TRBJ2-2, with D maybe TRBD2 (6 bases). Written as DNA, the CDR3 is TGTGCCAGCTCACCTCGGAGGAGGGAGGCCGGGGAGCTGTTTTTT. Its translation: CASSPRRREAGELFF.